The 10 T cell receptor beta chains in this list originate from one sample, sequenced in a study of blood T cell repertoires in COVID-19. The data were produced by immunoSEQ multiplex PCR, yet TCRdb's version contains in-frame clones alone and is incomplete. Here the sample spans roughly 250,000 clones, approximately 83% being singletons. The source material was PBMCs or T cells enriched from blood (not recorded which). Receptor source: a woman aged 40 to 50 with acute COVID-19.

This chain links TRBV6-5 with TRBJ2-7; TRBD2 agrees at 8 bases. CDR1 is MNHEY and CDR2 is SVGAGI in the germline V gene. V was pared by 7 bases and J by 4 bases, with 3 bases of the junction left unmatched. The CDR3 is 12 residues long. CDR3 protein: CASISGRYEQYF. CDR3 sequence (DNA): TGTGCCAGCATCAGCGGGAGATACGAGCAGTACTTC.

The sample holds one count of this clone. The chain joins TRBV24-1 to TRBJ1-2; tentative D call: TRBD1 (6 bases). V shed 4 bases and J shed 4 bases, with 12 bases lying between them. There are 14 residues in the CDR3. The germline gives CDR1 KGHDR, CDR2 SFDVKD. CDR3 amino acids: CATSDHDRSYGYTF. The CDR3, as DNA: TGTGCCACCAGTGACCACGACAGGAGCTATGGCTACACCTTC.

Points on this clone: Other DNA sequences of this sample code for an identical CDR3. V gene TRBV2 combines with J gene TRBJ1-1; D perhaps matches TRBD1 (6 bases). The V end was cut by 6 bases, the J end by 2 bases, with 13 bases between. Germline V CDR1 and CDR2: SNHLY, FYNNEI. There are 14 residues in the CDR3. CDR3 sequence: CASRRRGLNTEAFF. As DNA, the CDR3 is TGTGCCAGCAGGCGCAGGGGTCTCAACACTGAAGCTTTCTTT. The full variable domain, completed using reference TRBV2 and TRBJ1-1, is EPEVTQTPSHQVTQMGQEVILRCVPISNHLYFYWYRQILGQKVEFLVSFYNNEISEKSEIFDDQFSVERPDGSNFTLKIRSTKLEDSAMYFCASRRRGLNTEAFFGQGTRLTVV.

The CDR3 nucleotides read TGCAGTGCTAGTCCGGGACAGGGATCAGATACGCAGTATTTT. Residues: CSASPGQGSDTQYF. The chain is built from TRBV20-1 and TRBJ2-3; TRBD1 matches 9 bases. The ends lost 3 bases at V and 4 bases at J; junction bases unmatched: 5. The CDR3 is 14 residues long. Per germline, CDR1 DFQATT and CDR2 SNEGSKA (reference sequence).

This chain joins TRBV20-1 and TRBJ2-3; 8 bases fit TRBD2. V was pared by 3 bases and J by 2 bases, with 4 bases of the junction left unmatched. CDR1 DFQATT and CDR2 SNEGSKA come from the germline V gene (reference sequence). The CDR3 sequence is 14 residues long. The CDR3 region is CSASFSGNTDTQYF. The CDR3 DNA sequence: TGCAGTGCTAGTTTTAGCGGGAACACAGATACGCAGTATTTT.

For the CDR3, the DNA is TGTGCCAGCAGCGTAGTAGGGGGAGCCCCCGATGAGCAGTTCTTC. Its translation: CASSVVGGAPDEQFF. The chain combines TRBV9 with TRBJ2-1; TRBD1 is a possible D gene (6 bases). CDR1 is SGDLS, CDR2 YYNGEE, per germline. The CDR3 runs to 15 residues. V shed 0 bases and J shed 8 bases, with 15 bases lying between them. The complete variable domain, with remaining parts taken from reference TRBV9 and TRBJ2-1, reads DSGVTQTPKHLITATGQRVTLRCSPRSGDLSVYWYQQSLDQGLQFLIQYYNGEERAKGNILERFSAQQFPDLHSELNLSSLELGDSALYFCASSVVGGAPDEQFFGPGTRLTVL.

V is TRBV19 and J is TRBJ1-5; D gene uncertain. Trimming shortened V by 8 bases and J by 0 bases, and 11 bases separated the two germline ends. The CDR3 is 14 amino acids. Germline CDR1 LNHDA, CDR2 SQIVND (reference sequence). The CDR3 DNA reads TGTGCCAGTGCAAACGGGAATAGCAATCAGCCCCAGCATTTT. Translating gives CASANGNSNQPQHF.

This clone was detected once. The chain combines TRBV18 with TRBJ2-3, with D possibly TRBD2 on 6 matching bases. CDR3 length: 13 residues. Germline CDR1 reads KGHSH; CDR2 reads LQKENI. The ends were cut back, 1 base at V and 6 bases at J, with 8 bases in the middle. DNA for the CDR3: TGTGCCAGCTCACCACGCCGGGGGGATACGCAGTATTTT. Translation: CASSPRRGDTQYF.

The chain uses TRBV20-1 and TRBJ2-5; no clear D gene. Trimming removed 6 bases from V and 2 bases from J, with 4 bases in between. CDR1 is DFQATT, CDR2 SNEGSKA, per germline (reference sequence). The CDR3 has 10 amino acids. The CDR3 DNA is TGCAGTGCCTCGCAAGAGACCCAGTACTTC. It specifies CSASQETQYF.

V gene TRBV30 combines with J gene TRBJ2-7; 9 nucleotides line up with TRBD2. CDR1 and CDR2 from the germline V gene are GTSNPN and SVGIG (reference sequence). Trimming at V came to 5 bases and at J to 8 bases, leaving 10 bases not matched to a gene. CDR3 size: 13 residues. Here the CDR3 DNA reads TGTGCCTGGGGAGGCGGGAGGGCCGGCAAGCAGTACTTC. Residues: CAWGGGRAGKQYF. The entire variable domain, with the rest obtained from reference TRBV30 and TRBJ2-7, is as follows: SQTIHQWPATLVQPVGSPLSLECTVEGTSNPNLYWYRQAAGRGLQLLFYSVGIGQISSEVPQNLSASRPQDRQFILSSKKLLLSDSGFYLCAWGGGRAGKQYFGPGTRLTVT.